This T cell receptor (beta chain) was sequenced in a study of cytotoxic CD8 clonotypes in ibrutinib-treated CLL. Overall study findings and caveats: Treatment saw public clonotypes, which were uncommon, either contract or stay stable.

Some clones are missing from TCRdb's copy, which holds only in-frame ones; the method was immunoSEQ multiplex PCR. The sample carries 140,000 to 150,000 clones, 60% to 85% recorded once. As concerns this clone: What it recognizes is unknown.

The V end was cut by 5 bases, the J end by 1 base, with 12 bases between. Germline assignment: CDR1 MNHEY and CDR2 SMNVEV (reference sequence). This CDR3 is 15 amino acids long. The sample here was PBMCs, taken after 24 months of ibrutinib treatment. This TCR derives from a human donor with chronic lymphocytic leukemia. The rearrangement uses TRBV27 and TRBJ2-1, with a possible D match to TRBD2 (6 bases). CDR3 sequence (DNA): TGTGCCAGCAGTAGGGGACTGGCGTCCTACAATGAGCAGTTCTTC. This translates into CASSRGLASYNEQFF.